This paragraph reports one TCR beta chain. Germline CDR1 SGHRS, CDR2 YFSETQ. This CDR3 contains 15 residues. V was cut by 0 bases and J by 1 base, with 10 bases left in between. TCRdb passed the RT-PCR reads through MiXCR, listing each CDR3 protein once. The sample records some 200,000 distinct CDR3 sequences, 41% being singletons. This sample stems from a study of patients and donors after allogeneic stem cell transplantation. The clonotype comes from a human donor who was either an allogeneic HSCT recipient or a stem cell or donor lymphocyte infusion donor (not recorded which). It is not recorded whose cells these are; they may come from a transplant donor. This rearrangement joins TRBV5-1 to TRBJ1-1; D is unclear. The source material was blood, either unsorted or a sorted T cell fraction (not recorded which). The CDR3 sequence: CASSLEPVPNTEAFF. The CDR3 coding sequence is TGCGCCAGCAGCTTGGAACCAGTTCCGAACACTGAAGCTTTCTTT. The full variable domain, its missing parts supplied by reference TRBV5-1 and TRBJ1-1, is KAGVTQTPRYLIKTRGQQVTLSCSPISGHRSVSWYQQTPGQGLQFLFEYFSETQRNKGNFPGRFSGRQFSNSRSEMNVSTLELGDSALYLCASSLEPVPNTEAFFGQGTRLTVV.